This TCR beta chain was obtained from a study of T cell repertoires in cytomegalovirus infection. CDR1 and CDR2 (germline): LGHDT, YNNKEL (reference sequence). The CDR3 totals 17 residues. Trimming stripped 1 base from V and 4 bases from J, with 18 bases between. TCRdb fed the reads into MiXCR, producing one record per CDR3 protein. The table includes 450,000 to 600,000 distinct CDR3 sequences, 10% to 12% detected once. This clonotype was detected many times. Material: PBMCs. The receptor was derived from a human donor in good health (CMV status not recorded). Some clones in this sample may be carry-over from other donors' samples. The V gene is TRBV3-1, the J gene TRBJ2-3; the D call may be TRBD1 or TRBD2 (5 bases each). In nucleotides, the CDR3 is TGTGCCAGCAGCCAAGTACGGCCAGGGAGCCCCCCAGATACGCAGTATTTT. It specifies CASSQVRPGSPPDTQYF.